Listed here is a single T cell receptor (beta chain). CD8 cells classed as naive were CD45RO-negative and positively selected for CCR7, excluding terminally differentiated effector memory CD45RA+ cells. TCRdb's table, derived via immunoSEQ multiplex PCR, lists solely in-frame clones and lacks some. The sample contains about 2.1 million clones, over 85% of which appear only once. The data were taken from a study of shared clonotypes between healthy human individuals. Trimming stripped 4 bases from V and 0 bases from J, with 9 bases between. Per germline, CDR1 MNHEY and CDR2 SVGAGI. This CDR3 is 14 amino acids long.

Material: naive CD8+ T cells from PBMCs. This TCR came from a man between 18 and 29 years old in good health. Some clones in this sample may be carry-over from other donors' samples. The rearrangement uses TRBV6-5 and TRBJ2-5; D is unclear. CDR3 bases: TGTGCCAGCAGTTCTTCAGGCCACCAAGAGACCCAGTACTTC. This codes for CASSSSGHQETQYF.